This TCR beta chain was documented in a study of shared clonotypes between healthy human individuals. Terminally differentiated effector memory CD45RA+ cells were excluded by CCR7 positive selection of CD45RO-negative cells. HIV-negative, healthy adults without recent acute infections or vaccinations were the donors. In the authors' workflow: Filtering was not the same, since immunoSEQ gave junction-only sequences without quality scores. TCRdb's copy holds only in-frame clones and misses some; the assay was immunoSEQ multiplex PCR. V and J calls and clone size are given by that table; D and trimming were obtained from the DNA. The sample has about 2 million clones; less than 95% are singletons. To note about this clone: The antigen remains undetermined.

Study-wide results and caveats: Clonotype sharing across a few donors was observed for approximately 5% of naive CD4 clonotypes. All-four-donor shared clonotypes had higher generation probabilities than non-shared clonotypes did.

Trimming removed 6 bases from V and 7 bases from J; junction bases left unmatched: 11. Germline CDR1 is MNHEY and CDR2 is SVGAGI. The CDR3 has 15 amino acids. The clonotype was recovered from a man younger than 30 in good health. J is TRBJ1-4 and V is TRBV6-5; 7 bases map to TRBD1. Sequencing input: naive CD8+ T cells sorted from blood. CDR3 amino acids: CASRTTGLRGEKLFF. In nucleotides, the CDR3 is TGTGCCAGCAGGACGACAGGGTTACGGGGTGAAAAACTGTTTTTT.